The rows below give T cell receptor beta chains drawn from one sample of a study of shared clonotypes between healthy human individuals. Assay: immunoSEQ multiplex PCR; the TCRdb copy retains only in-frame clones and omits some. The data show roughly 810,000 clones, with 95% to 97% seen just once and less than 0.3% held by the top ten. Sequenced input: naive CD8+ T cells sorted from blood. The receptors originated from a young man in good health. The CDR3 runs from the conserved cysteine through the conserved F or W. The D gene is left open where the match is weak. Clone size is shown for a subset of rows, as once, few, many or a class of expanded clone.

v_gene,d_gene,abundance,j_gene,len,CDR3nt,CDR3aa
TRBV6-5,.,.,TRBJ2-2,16,TGTGCCAGCAGTTACTCGGCTGTTAGGGGCACCGGGGAGCTGTTTTTT,CASSYSAVRGTGELFF
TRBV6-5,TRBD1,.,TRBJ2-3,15,TGTGCCAGCAGGCCGGGACAGGAGTTCACAGATACGCAGTATTTT,CASRPGQEFTDTQYF
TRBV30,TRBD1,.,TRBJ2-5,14,TGTGCCTGGGAAACCGGGACAGGGGCCGAGACCCAGTACTTC,CAWETGTGAETQYF
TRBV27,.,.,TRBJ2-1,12,TGTGCCAGCAGTACTCAGGGTAATGAGCAGTTCTTC,CASSTQGNEQFF
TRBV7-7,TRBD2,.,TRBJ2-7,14,TGTGCTAGCAGCTTAAGGGCGGGAGGGGACGAGCAGTACTTC,CASSLRAGGDEQYF
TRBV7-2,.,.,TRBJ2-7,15,TGTGCCAGCAGCTTATGGGCCTCTTTGGGCTACGAGCAGTACTTC,CASSLWASLGYEQYF
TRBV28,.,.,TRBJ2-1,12,TGTGCCAGCAGTTCGGCTCCGGATGAGCAGTTCTTC,CASSSAPDEQFF
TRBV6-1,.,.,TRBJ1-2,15,TGTGCCAGCAAAACTTACCTGACAGAGAACTATGGCTACACCTTC,CASKTYLTENYGYTF
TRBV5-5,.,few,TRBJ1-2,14,TGTGCCAGCAGCTTGGGCGACAGGACCTATGGCTACACCTTC,CASSLGDRTYGYTF
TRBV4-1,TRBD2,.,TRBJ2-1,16,TGCGCCAGCAGCCAATACGGGACTAGGCCTTACAATGAGCAGTTCTTC,CASSQYGTRPYNEQFF
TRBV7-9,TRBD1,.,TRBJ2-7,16,TGTGCCAGCAGCCTATCCCGGGACAGGAAAGACTACGAGCAGTACTTC,CASSLSRDRKDYEQYF
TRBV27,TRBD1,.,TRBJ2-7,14,TGTGCCAGCAGTTTTGGGGACAGGACCTACGAGCAGTACTTC,CASSFGDRTYEQYF
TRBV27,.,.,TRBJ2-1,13,TGTGCCAGCAGTCTACTAGTCTACAATGAGCAGTTCTTC,CASSLLVYNEQFF
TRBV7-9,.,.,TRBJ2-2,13,TGTGCCAGCAGCTTGGGGAACACCGGGGAGCTGTTTTTT,CASSLGNTGELFF
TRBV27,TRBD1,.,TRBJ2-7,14,TGTGCCAGCAGCCCGGGACAGGCCCTCCTGGAGCAGTACTTC,CASSPGQALLEQYF
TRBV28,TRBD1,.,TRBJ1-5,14,TGTGCCAGCAGTGAGGACAGGGCGAATCAGCCCCAGCATTTT,CASSEDRANQPQHF
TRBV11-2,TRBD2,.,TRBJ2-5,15,TGTGCCAGCAGCCTCCTAGCGGGAGGGAGGGAGACCCAGTACTTC,CASSLLAGGRETQYF
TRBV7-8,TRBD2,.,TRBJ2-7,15,TGTGCCAGCAGCTTCGGGACTAGCGGGAGTTGGGAGCAGTACTTC,CASSFGTSGSWEQYF
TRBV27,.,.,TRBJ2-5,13,TGTGCCAGCAGAGGAAGGGATGGGGAGACCCAGTACTTC,CASRGRDGETQYF
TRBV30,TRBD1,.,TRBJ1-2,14,TGTGCCTGGAGTGCCACAGGGGCAAGCTATGGCTACACCTTC,CAWSATGASYGYTF
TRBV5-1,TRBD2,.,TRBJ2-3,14,TGCGCCAGCAGCCGCCGCGGGGGTCCGGATACGCAGTATTTT,CASSRRGGPDTQYF
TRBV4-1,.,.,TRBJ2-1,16,TGCGCCAGCAGCGAAAAGAGGGGCAGGGTAACTGGTGAGCAGTTCTTC,CASSEKRGRVTGEQFF
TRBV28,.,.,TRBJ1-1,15,TGTGCCAGCAGTTTTTTTCAGGGCGGCGACACTGAAGCTTTCTTT,CASSFFQGGDTEAFF
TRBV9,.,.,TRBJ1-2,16,TGTGCCAGCAGCGCCGGCCGAGGGGGGCTCAAGTATGGCTACACCTTC,CASSAGRGGLKYGYTF
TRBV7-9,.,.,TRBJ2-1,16,TGTGCCAGCAGCCTCCCCGGCGGACCCGCCTACAATGAGCAGTTCTTC,CASSLPGGPAYNEQFF
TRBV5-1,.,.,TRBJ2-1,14,TGCGCCAGCAGCCAGGGTCGGGACTACAATGAGCAGTTCTTC,CASSQGRDYNEQFF
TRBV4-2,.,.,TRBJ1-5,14,TGTGCCAGCAGCCCAAACCACGGGAGTCAGCCCCAGCATTTT,CASSPNHGSQPQHF
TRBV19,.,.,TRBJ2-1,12,TGTGCCAGTAGTAGTACTTACAATGAGCAGTTCTTC,CASSSTYNEQFF
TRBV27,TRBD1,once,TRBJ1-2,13,TGTGCCAGCAGTCAAAGGGCAGGGGGTGGCTACACCTTC,CASSQRAGGGYTF
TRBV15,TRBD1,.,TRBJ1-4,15,TGTGCCACCAGCCCCCCCCGGACAGGGGCCGAAAAACTGTTTTTT,CATSPPRTGAEKLFF
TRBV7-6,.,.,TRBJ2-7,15,TGTGCCAGCAGCTTAGGAGGGACAAAGTCCTACGAGCAGTACTTC,CASSLGGTKSYEQYF
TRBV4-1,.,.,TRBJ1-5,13,TGCGCCAGCAGCCCGACGGTCAATCAGCCCCAGCATTTT,CASSPTVNQPQHF
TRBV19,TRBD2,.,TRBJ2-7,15,TGTGCCAGTAGTGCTCAGCGGGGGGTTATCTACGAGCAGTACTTC,CASSAQRGVIYEQYF
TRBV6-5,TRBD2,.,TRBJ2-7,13,TGTGCCAGCAATCACGGGACTAGTGGCGAGCAGTACTTC,CASNHGTSGEQYF
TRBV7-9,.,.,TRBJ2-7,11,TGTGCCAGCAGCGTAGATTACGAGCAGTACTTC,CASSVDYEQYF
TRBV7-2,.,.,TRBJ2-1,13,TGTGCCAGCAGCCCAGTACTCAGCAATGAGCAGTTCTTC,CASSPVLSNEQFF
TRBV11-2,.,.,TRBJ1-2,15,TGTGCCAGCAGCCTGAAACCGGGACGGCACTATGGCTACACCTTC,CASSLKPGRHYGYTF
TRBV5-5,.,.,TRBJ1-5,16,TGTGCCAGCAGTCTCGAGTGGGGTTTGAGCAATCAGCCCCAGCATTTT,CASSLEWGLSNQPQHF
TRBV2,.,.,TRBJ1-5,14,TGTGCCAGCAGTCCAGGGGAGGGCAATCAGCCCCAGCATTTT,CASSPGEGNQPQHF
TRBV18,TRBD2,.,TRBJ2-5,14,TGTGCCAGCTCACTCCGGACTAGGGGAGAGACCCAGTACTTC,CASSLRTRGETQYF
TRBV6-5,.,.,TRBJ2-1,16,TGTGCCAGCAGTTACGTCCGGGGCGAAGTCCTCAATGAGCAGTTCTTC,CASSYVRGEVLNEQFF
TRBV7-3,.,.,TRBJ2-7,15,TGTGCCAGCAGCTTATACGGCGGGGAACTTTACGAGCAGTACTTC,CASSLYGGELYEQYF
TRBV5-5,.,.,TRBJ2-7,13,TGTGCCAGCAGCTCCAGGGTTATCTACGAGCAGTACTTC,CASSSRVIYEQYF
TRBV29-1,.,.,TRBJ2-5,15,TGCAGCGTTGAATTCTTTTCCGACCACCAAGAGACCCAGTACTTC,CSVEFFSDHQETQYF
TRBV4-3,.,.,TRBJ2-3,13,TGCGCCAGCAGCCAAGAGGGGGCAGATACGCAGTATTTT,CASSQEGADTQYF
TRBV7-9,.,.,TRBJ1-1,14,TGTGCCAGCAGCTCCGGGTGGGCGAACACTGAAGCTTTCTTT,CASSSGWANTEAFF
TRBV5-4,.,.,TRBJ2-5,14,TGTGCCAGCAGCTTGGATGGGGCTCAAGAGACCCAGTACTTC,CASSLDGAQETQYF
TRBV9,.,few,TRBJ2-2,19,TGTGCCAGCAGCGTAGCCCCATTGCACTACCCAAGGGGGACCGGGGAGCTGTTTTTT,CASSVAPLHYPRGTGELFF
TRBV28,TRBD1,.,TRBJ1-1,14,TGTGCCAGCACTCCCGAGGGGGCTTACACTGAAGCTTTCTTT,CASTPEGAYTEAFF
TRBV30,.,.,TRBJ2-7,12,TGTGCCTGGAGTGAGGGAAACTACGAGCAGTACTTC,CAWSEGNYEQYF
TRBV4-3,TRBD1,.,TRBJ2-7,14,TGCGCCAGCAGCCAAAGGACAGGGTCCTACGAGCAGTACTTC,CASSQRTGSYEQYF
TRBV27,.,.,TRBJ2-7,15,TGTGCCAGCAGTTCTCTCGGGCAGATTCAATACGAGCAGTACTTC,CASSSLGQIQYEQYF
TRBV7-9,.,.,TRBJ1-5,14,TGTGCCAGCAGCTTACAGGGGTCGGATCAGCCCCAGCATTTT,CASSLQGSDQPQHF
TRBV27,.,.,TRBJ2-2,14,TGTGCCAGCAGTTTGGGACTGAACACCGGGGAGCTGTTTTTT,CASSLGLNTGELFF
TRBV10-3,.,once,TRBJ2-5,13,TGTGCCATCAGTGATCGAGGGAGGGAGACCCAGTACTTC,CAISDRGRETQYF
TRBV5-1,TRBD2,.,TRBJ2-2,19,TGCGCCAGCAGCGGAACTAGCGGGAACCCAAGGATCAACACCGGGGAGCTGTTTTTT,CASSGTSGNPRINTGELFF
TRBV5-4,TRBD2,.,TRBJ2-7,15,TGTGCCAGCAGCTTGTTTGCTAGCGGGACCTACGAGCAGTACTTC,CASSLFASGTYEQYF
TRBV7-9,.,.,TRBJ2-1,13,TGTGCCAGCAGCTCGGGCCTGTCCAATGAGCAGTTCTTC,CASSSGLSNEQFF
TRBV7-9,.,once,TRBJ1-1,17,TGTGCCAGCACCTCTGAGATCAAGACAGCCGTGAACACTGAAGCTTTCTTT,CASTSEIKTAVNTEAFF
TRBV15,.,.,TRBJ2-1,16,TGTGCCACCAGCCCCCTTGTGCAGGGCCTCTACAATGAGCAGTTCTTC,CATSPLVQGLYNEQFF